Sequencing of this TCR beta chain was carried out in a study of cytomegalovirus exposure and HLA in healthy donors. Study-level findings and limits: A later analysis linked a missense DCLRE1C variant to TCR beta V- and J-gene trimming.

As concerns this clone: Its antigen remains unidentified.

The PCR used 60 Vbeta and 13 Jbeta primers. The data were produced by immunoSEQ multiplex PCR, yet TCRdb's version contains in-frame clones alone and is incomplete. In the table there are 120,000 to 150,000 clones, 70% to 80% of which are singletons. Trimming cost V 3 bases and J 2 bases, with 10 bases left between them. Germline CDR1 is MDHEN and CDR2 is SYDVKM. CDR3 length: 14 amino acids. Sequencing was carried out using PBMCs. The genes are TRBV28 and TRBJ1-2; weak D call: TRBD1 (5 bases). The receptor's source is a man in his forties in good health and CMV-seropositive. The CDR3 bases are TGTGCCAGCAGTTTGACAGCCCCCAACTATGGCTACACCTTC. Residues: CASSLTAPNYGYTF.